The clone carrying this T cell receptor beta chain showed up just once. A much larger clone differs by one base, so this may be a read error. The template was RNA from unsorted bulk tissue. This entry belongs to a study of tumor and adjacent non-tumor tissue in lung cancer. A modified ARM-PCR protocol with three rounds of nested PCR amplified TCRbeta. MiXCR, applied by TCRdb to the multiplex PCR reads, yields one record per CDR3 protein. Of roughly 76,000 distinct CDR3 sequences in the sample, less than 75% were seen once. The germline CDR1 and CDR2 sequences are DFQATT and SNEGSKA (reference sequence). There are 13 residues in the CDR3. The ends were cut back, 0 bases at V and 13 bases at J, with 13 bases in the middle.

Sequenced: lung tumor tissue. This receptor was taken from a woman in her 70s with non-small cell lung cancer. The V gene is TRBV20-1, the J gene TRBJ1-6, with unresolved D. DNA for the CDR3: TGCAGTGCTAGAGAACCTATGTCGGGTCCCCTCCACTTT. Translated: CSAREPMSGPLHF.